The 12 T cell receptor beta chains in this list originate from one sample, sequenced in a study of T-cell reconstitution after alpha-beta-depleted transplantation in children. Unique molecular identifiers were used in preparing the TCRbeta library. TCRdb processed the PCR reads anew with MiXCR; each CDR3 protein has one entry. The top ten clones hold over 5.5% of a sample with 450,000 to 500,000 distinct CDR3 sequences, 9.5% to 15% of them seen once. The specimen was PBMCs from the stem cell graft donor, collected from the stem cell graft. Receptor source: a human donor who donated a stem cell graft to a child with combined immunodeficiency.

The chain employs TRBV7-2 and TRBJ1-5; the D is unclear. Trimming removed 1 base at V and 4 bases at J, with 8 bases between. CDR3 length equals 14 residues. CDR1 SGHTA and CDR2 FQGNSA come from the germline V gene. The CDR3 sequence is CASSLVLGNQPQHF. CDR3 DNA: TGTGCCAGCAGCTTAGTGTTGGGGAATCAGCCCCAGCATTTT.

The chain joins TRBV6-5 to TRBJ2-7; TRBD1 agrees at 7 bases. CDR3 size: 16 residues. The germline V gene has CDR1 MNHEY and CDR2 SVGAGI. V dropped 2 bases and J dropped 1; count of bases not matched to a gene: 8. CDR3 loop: CASSYTGTEPSYEQYF. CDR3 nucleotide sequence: TGTGCCAGCAGTTACACCGGGACAGAACCATCCTACGAGCAGTACTTC.

CDR3 bases: TGTGCCAGCAGCTCCCGTTCTAGCGGGGGGCAAGATACGCAGTATTTT. The encoded protein is CASSSRSSGGQDTQYF. The chain carries TRBV7-2 and TRBJ2-3; 11 positions match TRBD2. Germline CDR1 reads SGHTA; CDR2 reads FQGNSA. The V segment lost 4 bases and the J segment 5 bases; nucleotides outside the gene matches: 8. This CDR3 comprises 16 residues.

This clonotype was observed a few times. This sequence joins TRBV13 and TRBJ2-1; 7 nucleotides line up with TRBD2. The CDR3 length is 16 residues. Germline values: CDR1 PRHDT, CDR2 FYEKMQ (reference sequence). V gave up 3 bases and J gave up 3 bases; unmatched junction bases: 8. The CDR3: CASSFRLAEYYNEQFF. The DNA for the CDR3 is TGTGCCAGCAGCTTTAGGCTAGCGGAGTACTACAATGAGCAGTTCTTC.

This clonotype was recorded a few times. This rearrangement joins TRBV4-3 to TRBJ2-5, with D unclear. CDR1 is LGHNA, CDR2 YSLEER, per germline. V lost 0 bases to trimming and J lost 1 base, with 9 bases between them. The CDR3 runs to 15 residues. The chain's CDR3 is CASSQDYRLQETQYF. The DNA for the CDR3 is TGCGCCAGCAGCCAAGATTATCGGCTCCAAGAGACCCAGTACTTC.

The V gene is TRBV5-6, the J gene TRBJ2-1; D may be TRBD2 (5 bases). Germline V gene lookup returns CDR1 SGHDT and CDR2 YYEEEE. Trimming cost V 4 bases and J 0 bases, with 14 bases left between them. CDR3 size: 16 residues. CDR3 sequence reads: CASSPMDWISYNEQFF. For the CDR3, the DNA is TGTGCCAGCAGCCCGATGGACTGGATCTCCTACAATGAGCAGTTCTTC.

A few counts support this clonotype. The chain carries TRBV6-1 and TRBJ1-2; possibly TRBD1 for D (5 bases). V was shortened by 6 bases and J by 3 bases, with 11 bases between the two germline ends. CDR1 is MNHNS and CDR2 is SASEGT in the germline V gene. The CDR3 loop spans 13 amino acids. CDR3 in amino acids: CASRPGLDYGYTF. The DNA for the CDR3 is TGTGCCAGCAGACCGGGACTTGACTATGGCTACACCTTC.

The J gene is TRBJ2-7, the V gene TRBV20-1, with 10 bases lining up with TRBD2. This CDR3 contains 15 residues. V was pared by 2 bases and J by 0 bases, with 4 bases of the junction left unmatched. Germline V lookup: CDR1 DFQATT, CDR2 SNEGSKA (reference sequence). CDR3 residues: CSARPGTSASYEQYF. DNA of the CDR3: TGCAGTGCTAGACCCGGGACTAGCGCCTCCTACGAGCAGTACTTC.

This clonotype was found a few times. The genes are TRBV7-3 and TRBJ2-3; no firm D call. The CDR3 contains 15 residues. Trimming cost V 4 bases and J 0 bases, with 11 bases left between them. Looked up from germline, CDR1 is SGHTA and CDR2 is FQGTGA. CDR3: CASSYRLESTDTQYF. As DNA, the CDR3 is TGTGCCAGCAGCTATCGTCTTGAAAGCACAGATACGCAGTATTTT.

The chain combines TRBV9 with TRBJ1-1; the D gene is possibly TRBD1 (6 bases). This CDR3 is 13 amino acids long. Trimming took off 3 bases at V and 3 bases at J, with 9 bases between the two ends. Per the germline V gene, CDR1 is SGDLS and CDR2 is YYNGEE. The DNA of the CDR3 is TGTGCCAGCAGCGCACAGGGAGACACTGAAGCTTTCTTT. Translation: CASSAQGDTEAFF.

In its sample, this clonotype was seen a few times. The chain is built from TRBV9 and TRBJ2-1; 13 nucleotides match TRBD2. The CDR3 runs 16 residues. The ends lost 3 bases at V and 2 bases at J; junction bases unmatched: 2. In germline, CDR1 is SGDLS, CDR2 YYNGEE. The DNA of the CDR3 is TGTGCCAGCAGCGATGGACTAGCGGGGGCCTACAATGAGCAGTTCTTC. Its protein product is CASSDGLAGAYNEQFF. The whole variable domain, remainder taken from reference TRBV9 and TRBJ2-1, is DSGVTQTPKHLITATGQRVTLRCSPRSGDLSVYWYQQSLDQGLQFLIQYYNGEERAKGNILERFSAQQFPDLHSELNLSSLELGDSALYFCASSDGLAGAYNEQFFGPGTRLTVL.

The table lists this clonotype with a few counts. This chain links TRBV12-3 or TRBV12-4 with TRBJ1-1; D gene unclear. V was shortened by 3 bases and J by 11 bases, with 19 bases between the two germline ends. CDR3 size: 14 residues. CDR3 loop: CASSLTGVLPAAFF. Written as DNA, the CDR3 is TGTGCCAGCAGTTTGACTGGGGTGCTCCCGGCGGCTTTCTTT.